What follows are 18 T cell receptor beta chains derived from one specimen sequenced in a study of blood T cell repertoires in COVID-19. Produced via immunoSEQ multiplex PCR; TCRdb's table is partial and in-frame only. The repertoire holds 250,000 to 300,000 clones, with approximately 83% as singletons. The sequencing sample was made of PBMCs or T cells enriched from blood (not recorded which). The receptors originated from a woman aged 45 to 65 who had recovered from COVID-19.

This chain links TRBV28 with TRBJ1-5; weak D call: TRBD1 (5 bases). Germline values: CDR1 MDHEN, CDR2 SYDVKM. There are 13 residues in the CDR3. Trimming removed 6 bases at V and 8 bases at J, with 14 bases between. Here the CDR3 DNA reads TGTGCCAGCAGCTTGGCAGGGTTGGAGCCCCAGCATTTT. It is translated as CASSLAGLEPQHF. The full variable domain, completed using reference TRBV28 and TRBJ1-5, is DVKVTQSSRYLVKRTGEKVFLECVQDMDHENMFWYRQDPGLGLRLIYFSYDVKMKEKGDIPEGYSVSREKKERFSLILESASTNQTSMYLCASSLAGLEPQHFGDGTRLSIL.

In DNA, the CDR3 is TGTGCCAGCAGAAAGAACCCTGCAGGGGACTATGGCTACACCTTC. Translation: CASRKNPAGDYGYTF. The J gene is TRBJ1-2, the V gene TRBV2; D is possibly TRBD1 (6 bases). The CDR3 loop spans 15 amino acids. CDR1 SNHLY and CDR2 FYNNEI come from the germline V gene. Trimming shortened V by 6 bases and J by 3 bases, and 17 bases separated the two germline ends.

The J gene is TRBJ2-7, the V gene TRBV24-1; the match to TRBD1 covers 10 bases. The CDR3 loop spans 16 amino acids. Germline assignment: CDR1 KGHDR and CDR2 SFDVKD. The junction had 9 bases not matched to a gene; V was cut back by 3 bases and J by 5 bases. The DNA of the CDR3 is TGTGCCACCAGTGATACTCCGGGACAGGGGACAAACGAGCAGTACTTC. Translated, it gives CATSDTPGQGTNEQYF.

In this sample, this clone turned up once. The chain links TRBV2 to TRBJ2-1; D possibly corresponds to TRBD2 (6 bases). CDR1 and CDR2 (germline): SNHLY, FYNNEI. The CDR3 loop spans 14 amino acids. Trimming removed 10 bases from V and 4 bases from J, with 17 bases in between. Here the CDR3 reads CATPRASEYNEQFF. The CDR3 coding sequence is TGTGCCACCCCTAGGGCTAGCGAATACAATGAGCAGTTCTTC.

The chain recombines TRBV6-5 with TRBJ1-2, with D perhaps TRBD1 (6 bases). Per germline, CDR1 MNHEY and CDR2 SVGAGI. There are 14 residues in the CDR3. V lost 2 bases to trimming and J lost 4 bases, with 11 bases between them. The CDR3 bases are TGTGCCAGCAGTTACACCACAGGGACCTATGGCTACACCTTC. Its protein product is CASSYTTGTYGYTF.

The chain combines TRBV28 with TRBJ1-5; a possible D gene is TRBD1 (5 bases). The germline V and J ends were trimmed by 3 bases and 0 bases, with 9 bases remaining between them. There are 15 residues in the CDR3. Germline CDR1 is MDHEN and CDR2 is SYDVKM. The CDR3 DNA sequence: TGTGCCAGCAGTTTGTCCGGGGGTAGCAATCAGCCCCAGCATTTT. Translating gives CASSLSGGSNQPQHF.

Comments on this clone: At one end, the junction sequence differs from germline, possibly due to a read error. The rearrangement uses TRBV30 and TRBJ1-4, with 7 bases fitting TRBD1. The length of the CDR3 is 13 residues. CDR1 is GTSNPN and CDR2 is SVGIG in the germline V gene (reference sequence). Here the CDR3 DNA reads TGTGCCTGGAGGACAGGGCTGAATGAAAGACTGTTTTTT. Protein sequence: CAWRTGLNERLFF.

This clone was recorded a few times. V gene TRBV6-5 combines with J gene TRBJ1-2; 7 positions match TRBD1. Germline CDR1 is MNHEY and CDR2 is SVGAGI. V lost 4 bases and J lost 6; bases outside the gene matches: 2. This CDR3 spans 12 amino acids. The CDR3 here is CASSLTGNGYTF. Here the CDR3 DNA reads TGTGCCAGCAGTTTGACAGGGAATGGCTACACCTTC.

The chain carries TRBV15 and TRBJ1-4; the D is unclear. Germline CDR1 and CDR2: LNHNV and YYDKDF (reference sequence). V lost 1 base, J lost 7 bases, and 10 bases lay in between. CDR3 length equals 14 residues. The CDR3 DNA sequence: TGTGCCACCAGCAGAGGAGGTATGGGTGAAAAACTGTTTTTT. Encoded protein: CATSRGGMGEKLFF.

The chain is built from TRBV10-3 and TRBJ1-2; no clear D gene. The CDR3 loop spans 16 amino acids. The V gene lost 3 bases and the J gene lost 8 bases, with 22 bases spanning the gap. The V gene's germline CDR1 is ENHRY and CDR2 SYGVKD. CDR3 residues: CAISDPLVSGNRGYTF. The CDR3 DNA follows: TGTGCCATCAGTGATCCTTTGGTTTCCGGGAATCGAGGCTACACCTTC.

This rearrangement joins TRBV7-6 to TRBJ1-5; TRBD1 might be the D (5 bases). Per germline, CDR1 SGHVS and CDR2 FNYEAQ. There are 17 residues in the CDR3. The ends were cut back, 1 base at V and 0 bases at J, with 13 bases in the middle. CDR3 in DNA: TGTGCCAGCAGCTTAGTGGGAGGGGTTGATAGCAATCAGCCCCAGCATTTT. Amino acids: CASSLVGGVDSNQPQHF.

The chain carries TRBV27 and TRBJ1-1, with TRBD1 identical over 8 bases. The length of the CDR3 is 15 residues. J lost 7 bases, V lost 5 bases, and 12 bases had no gene match. From germline, CDR1 is MNHEY and CDR2 SMNVEV (reference sequence). For the CDR3, the DNA is TGTGCCAGCAGTACCCGACAGGGGCTTCGTAATGAAGCTTTCTTT. Residues: CASSTRQGLRNEAFF.

J is TRBJ1-2 and V is TRBV28; possible D gene TRBD1, 6 bases. V was shortened by 8 bases and J by 2 bases, with 15 bases between the two germline ends. Germline assignment: CDR1 MDHEN and CDR2 SYDVKM. There are 14 residues in the CDR3. CDR3: CASSPGQRNYGYTF. CDR3 bases: TGTGCCAGCTCCCCGGGACAAAGAAACTATGGCTACACCTTC.

J is TRBJ1-6 and V is TRBV2; D ambiguous. The CDR3 loop spans 13 amino acids. Looked up from germline, CDR1 is SNHLY and CDR2 is FYNNEI. Trimming removed 5 bases at V and 10 bases at J, with 12 bases between. The CDR3 protein is CASSRSGGSPLHF. The CDR3 DNA reads as TGTGCCAGCAGTCGGTCGGGTGGGTCACCCCTCCACTTT.

This clone was counted only a few times. This chain links TRBV6-5 with TRBJ1-2, with TRBD1 matching 11 bases. V lost 2 bases, J lost 4 bases, and 6 bases stayed unmatched. Germline-derived CDR1 and CDR2 are MNHEY and SVGAGI. This CDR3 has 16 residues. The CDR3 DNA reads as TGTGCCAGCAGTTACATACGGACAGGGGGCGGCTATGGCTACACCTTC. This translates into CASSYIRTGGGYGYTF.

The CDR3 DNA reads TGTGCCAGCAGCCAGGGCTATGGCTACACCTTC. Its protein product is CASSQGYGYTF. The chain is built from TRBV28 and TRBJ1-2; a weak D match, TRBD1 (5 bases). CDR3 size: 11 residues. V lost 6 bases and J 4 bases, leaving 6 bases between the germline ends. Germline lookup yields CDR1 MDHEN and CDR2 SYDVKM.

There are a few counts of this clone. The chain has TRBV7-8 and TRBJ1-2, with unresolved D. Germline V CDR1 and CDR2: SGHVS, FQNEAQ. The germline V and J ends were trimmed by 0 bases and 2 bases, with 13 bases remaining between them. The CDR3 covers 16 residues. DNA of the CDR3: TGTGCCAGCAGCTTAGCAGCTCGTCAGACAAACTATGGCTACACCTTC. Translating gives CASSLAARQTNYGYTF.

The chain employs TRBV2 and TRBJ1-6; D is perhaps TRBD1 (6 bases). The CDR3 spans 15 residues. Trimming cost V 0 bases and J 12 bases, with 15 bases left between them. Germline lookup yields CDR1 SNHLY and CDR2 FYNNEI. CDR3 DNA sequence: TGTGCCAGCAGTGAAGCGCGGAGGGGGAGGGAACCCCTCCACTTT. This encodes CASSEARRGREPLHF.